This entry describes one T cell receptor (beta chain). The data stem from a study of blood T cell repertoires in COVID-19. Background on the study: Acute-phase and convalescent COVID-19 samples originated in the United States, Italy and Spain. The cDNA or gDNA used as material had been derived from T cells, B-cell-depleted T cells, or PBMCs.

CDR1 and CDR2 (germline): MNHGY, SVAAGI. V lost 2 bases and J lost 4; bases outside the gene matches: 6. This CDR3 is built from 15 residues. Study processing details: Researchers report that nucleated cell counts were estimated from reference gene primer amplification. The data were produced by immunoSEQ multiplex PCR, yet TCRdb's version contains in-frame clones alone and is incomplete. For V, J and clone size, that table is used; D and trimming come from the DNA. The repertoire holds some 85,000 clones, with 80% as singletons. The sequence was collected from a woman of 80 years or more with acute or convalescent COVID-19. The V and J genes are TRBV6-9 and TRBJ2-7, with TRBD1 matching over 9 bases. The specimen was peripheral blood. CDR3 amino acids: CASSYSRDRAYEQYF. The CDR3 DNA reads TGTGCCAGCAGTTATAGCCGGGACAGGGCTTACGAGCAGTACTTC.